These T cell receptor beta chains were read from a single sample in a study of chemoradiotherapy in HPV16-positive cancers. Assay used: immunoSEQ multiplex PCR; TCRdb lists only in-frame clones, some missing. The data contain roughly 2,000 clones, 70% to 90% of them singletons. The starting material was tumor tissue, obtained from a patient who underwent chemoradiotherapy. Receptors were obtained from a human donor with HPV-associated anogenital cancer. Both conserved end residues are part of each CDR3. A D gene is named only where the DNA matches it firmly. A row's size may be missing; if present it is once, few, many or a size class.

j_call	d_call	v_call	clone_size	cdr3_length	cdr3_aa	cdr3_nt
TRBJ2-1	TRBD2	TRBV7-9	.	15	CASSFTGTSRNEQFF	TGTGCCAGCAGCTTTACCGGGACTAGCAGAAATGAGCAGTTCTTC
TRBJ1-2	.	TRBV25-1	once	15	CASSDSLTGLHGYTF	TGTGCCAGCAGTGACTCCCTCACAGGGCTACATGGCTACACCTTC
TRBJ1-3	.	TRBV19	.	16	CASSMQETLSGNTIYF	TGTGCCAGTAGTATGCAGGAGACATTATCTGGAAACACCATATATTTT
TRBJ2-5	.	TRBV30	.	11	CAWSSMETQYF	TGTGCCTGGAGTTCCATGGAGACCCAGTACTTC
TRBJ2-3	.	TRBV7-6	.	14	CASSLGGTRDTQYF	TGTGCCAGCAGCTTAGGAGGTACTAGGGATACGCAGTATTTT
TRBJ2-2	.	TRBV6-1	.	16	CASSELQGEGTGELFF	TGTGCCAGCAGTGAATTACAGGGAGAGGGCACCGGGGAGCTGTTTTTT
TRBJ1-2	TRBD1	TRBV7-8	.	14	CASRPITGDYGYTF	TGTGCCAGCAGGCCCATCACAGGGGATTACGGCTACACCTTC
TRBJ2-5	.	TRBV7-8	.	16	CASRPIGGRETQTQYF	TGTGCCAGCAGACCCATCGGGGGGCGGGAAACGCAGACCCAGTACTTC
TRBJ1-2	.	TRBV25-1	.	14	CATEGGNPIYGYTF	TGTGCCACCGAGGGGGGTAACCCAATCTATGGCTACACCTTC
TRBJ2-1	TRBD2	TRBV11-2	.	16	CASSAPGLAFYNEQFF	TGTGCCAGCAGCGCGCCGGGACTAGCGTTTTACAATGAGCAGTTCTTC
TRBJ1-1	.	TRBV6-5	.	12	CASSYRRGEAFF	TGTGCCAGCAGTTATCGGCGGGGGGAAGCTTTCTTT
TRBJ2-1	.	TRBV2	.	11	CASSETREQFF	TGTGCCAGCAGTGAGACCAGAGAGCAGTTCTTC
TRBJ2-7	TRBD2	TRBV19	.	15	CASQWGSGSSYEQYF	TGTGCCAGCCAGTGGGGTAGCGGGAGTTCCTACGAGCAGTACTTC
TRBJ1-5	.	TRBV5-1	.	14	CASSLDGGQQPQHF	TGCGCCAGCAGCTTGGACGGGGGTCAACAGCCCCAGCATTTT
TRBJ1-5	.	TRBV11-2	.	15	CASSPDPGAGQPQHF	TGTGCCAGCAGCCCCGACCCCGGGGCCGGTCAGCCCCAGCATTTT
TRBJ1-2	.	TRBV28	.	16	CASSSSGGRTHYGYTF	TGTGCCAGCAGTTCCTCTGGGGGAAGGACCCACTATGGCTACACCTTC
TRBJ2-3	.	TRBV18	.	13	CASSPGSPDTQYF	TGTGCCAGCTCACCAGGTAGCCCAGATACGCAGTATTTT
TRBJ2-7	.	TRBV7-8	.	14	CASSSGRFTYEQYF	TGTGCCAGCAGCTCCGGACGGTTCACCTACGAGCAGTACTTC
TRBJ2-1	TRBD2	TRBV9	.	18	CASSVGEARTSVYNEQFF	TGTGCCAGCAGCGTTGGAGAGGCTAGGACTAGCGTCTACAATGAGCAGTTCTTC
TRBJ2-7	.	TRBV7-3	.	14	CASSPTPAWGEQYF	TGTGCCAGCAGCCCTACCCCCGCATGGGGCGAGCAGTACTTC
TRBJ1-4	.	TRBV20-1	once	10	CSAYHEKLFF	TGCAGTGCTTATCATGAAAAACTGTTTTTT
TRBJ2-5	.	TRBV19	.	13	CASSIYHSGLINF	TGTGCCAGTAGTATTTACCATTCGGGACTTATAAACTTC
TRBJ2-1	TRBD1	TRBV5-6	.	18	CASSLSRDREVSYNEQFF	TGTGCCAGCAGCTTGAGCCGGGACAGGGAGGTCTCCTACAATGAGCAGTTCTTC
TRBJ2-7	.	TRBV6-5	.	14	CASSYIRSSYEQYF	TGTGCCAGCAGTTACATTCGCAGCTCCTACGAGCAGTACTTC
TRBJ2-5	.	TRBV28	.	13	CASSLVGQETQYF	TGTGCCAGCAGTTTAGTGGGTCAAGAGACCCAGTACTTC
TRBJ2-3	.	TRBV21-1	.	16	CASSKGGTSNPDTQYF	TGTGCCAGCAGCAAAGGAGGGACTAGCAATCCTGATACGCAGTATTTT
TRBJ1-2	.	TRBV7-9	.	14	CASSLDGRDYGYTF	TGTGCCAGCAGCTTAGACGGCAGAGACTATGGCTACACCTTC
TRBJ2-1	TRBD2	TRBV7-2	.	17	CASSLAPSGSSYNEQFF	TGTGCCAGCAGCTTAGCACCAAGCGGGAGCTCCTACAATGAGCAGTTCTTC
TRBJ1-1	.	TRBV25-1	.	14	CASSEFPLNTEAFF	TGTGCCAGCAGTGAATTTCCGCTAAACACTGAAGCTTTCTTT
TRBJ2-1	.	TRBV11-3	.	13	CASSPTQWNEQFF	TGTGCCAGCAGCCCTACCCAGTGGAATGAGCAGTTCTTC
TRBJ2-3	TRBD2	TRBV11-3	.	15	CASSASSGRAGTQYF	TGTGCCAGCAGCGCATCTAGCGGGAGAGCAGGTACGCAGTATTTT
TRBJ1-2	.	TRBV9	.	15	CASSAGAGGDYGYTF	TGTGCCAGCAGCGCAGGGGCCGGGGGCGACTATGGCTACACCTTC
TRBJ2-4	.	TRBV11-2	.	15	CASSLDWTGGNIQYF	TGTGCCAGCAGCTTAGATTGGACAGGAGGGAACATTCAGTACTTC
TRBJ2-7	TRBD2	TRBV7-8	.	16	CASSQAETSAGWEQYF	TGTGCCAGCAGCCAAGCGGAGACTAGCGCCGGCTGGGAGCAGTACTTC
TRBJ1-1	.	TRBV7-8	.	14	CASSFSRLGTEAFF	TGTGCCAGCAGCTTCTCGAGGCTGGGGACTGAAGCTTTCTTT
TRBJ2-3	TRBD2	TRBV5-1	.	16	CASSLGTSGTADTQYF	TGCGCCAGCAGCCTGGGGACTAGCGGGACCGCAGATACGCAGTATTTT
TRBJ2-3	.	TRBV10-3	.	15	CAIRQIAEVTDTQYF	TGTGCCATCAGGCAAATAGCGGAAGTCACAGATACGCAGTATTTT
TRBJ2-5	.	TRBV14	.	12	CASSQQRETQYF	TGTGCCAGCAGCCAGCAACGAGAGACCCAGTACTTC
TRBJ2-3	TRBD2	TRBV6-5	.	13	CASSQAGTHTQYF	TGTGCCAGCAGCCAAGCGGGAACCCATACGCAGTATTTT
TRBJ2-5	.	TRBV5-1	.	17	CASNVRWEAKIRETQYF	TGCGCCAGCAACGTACGCTGGGAGGCAAAGATAAGGGAGACCCAGTACTTC
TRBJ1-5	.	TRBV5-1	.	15	CASSLGGWSNQPQHF	TGCGCCAGCAGCTTGGGGGGCTGGAGCAATCAGCCCCAGCATTTT
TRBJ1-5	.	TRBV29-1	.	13	CSVGRDPNQPQHF	TGCAGCGTTGGCCGGGACCCCAATCAGCCCCAGCATTTT
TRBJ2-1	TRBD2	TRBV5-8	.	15	CASSLNSGRAHEQFF	TGTGCCAGCAGCTTGAATAGCGGGAGGGCCCATGAGCAGTTCTTC
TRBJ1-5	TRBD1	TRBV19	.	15	CASTWTGNSNQPQHF	TGTGCCAGTACCTGGACAGGGAATAGCAATCAGCCCCAGCATTTT
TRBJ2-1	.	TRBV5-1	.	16	CASSLGTGKLYNEQFF	TGCGCCAGCAGCTTAGGGACTGGTAAATTATACAATGAGCAGTTCTTC
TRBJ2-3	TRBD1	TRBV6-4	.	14	CASSPGQASNTQYF	TGTGCCAGCAGCCCGGGACAGGCGTCAAATACGCAGTATTTT
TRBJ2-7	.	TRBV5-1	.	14	CASSPGSPVSEQYF	TGCGCCAGCAGCCCCGGGAGCCCAGTATCCGAGCAGTACTTC
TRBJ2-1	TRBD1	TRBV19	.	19	CASSTRTGGLADHHNEQFF	TGTGCCAGTAGTACCCGGACAGGGGGGCTAGCGGATCACCACAATGAGCAGTTCTTC
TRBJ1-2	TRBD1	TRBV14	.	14	CASSQVTGSVGYTF	TGTGCCAGCAGCCAAGTGACAGGGTCGGTTGGCTACACCTTC
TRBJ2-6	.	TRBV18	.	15	CASSRLDSGANVLTF	TGTGCCAGCTCACGGTTGGACTCTGGGGCCAACGTCCTGACTTTC
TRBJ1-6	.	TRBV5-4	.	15	CASSLNNQIGSPLHF	TGTGCCAGCAGCTTGAACAATCAAATAGGTTCACCCCTCCACTTT
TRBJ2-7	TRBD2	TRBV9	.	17	CASSVALETSGVYEQYF	TGTGCCAGCAGCGTAGCTCTTGAGACTAGCGGCGTCTACGAGCAGTACTTC
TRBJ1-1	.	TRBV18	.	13	CASSPQTNTEAFF	TGTGCCAGCTCACCTCAGACGAACACTGAAGCTTTCTTT
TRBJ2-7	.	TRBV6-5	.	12	CASSSGVHEQYF	TGTGCCAGCAGTTCAGGGGTTCACGAGCAGTACTTC